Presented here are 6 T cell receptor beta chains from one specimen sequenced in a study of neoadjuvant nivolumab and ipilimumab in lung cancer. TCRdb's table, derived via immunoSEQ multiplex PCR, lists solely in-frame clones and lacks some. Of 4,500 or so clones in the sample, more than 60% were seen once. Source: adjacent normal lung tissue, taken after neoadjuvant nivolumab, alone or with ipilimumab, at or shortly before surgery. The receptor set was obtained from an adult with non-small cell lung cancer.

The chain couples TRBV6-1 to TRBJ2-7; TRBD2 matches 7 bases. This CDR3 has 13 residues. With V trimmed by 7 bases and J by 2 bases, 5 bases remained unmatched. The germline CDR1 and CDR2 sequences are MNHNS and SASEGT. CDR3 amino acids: CASISGDAYEQYF. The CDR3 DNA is TGTGCCAGCATAAGCGGGGACGCCTACGAGCAGTACTTC.

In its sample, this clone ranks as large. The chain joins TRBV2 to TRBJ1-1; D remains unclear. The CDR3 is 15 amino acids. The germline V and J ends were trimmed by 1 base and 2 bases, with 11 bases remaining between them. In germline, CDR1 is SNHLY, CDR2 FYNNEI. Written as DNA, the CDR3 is TGTGCCAGCAGTGAAGGGGAAGGTGCTAACACTGAAGCTTTCTTT. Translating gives CASSEGEGANTEAFF.

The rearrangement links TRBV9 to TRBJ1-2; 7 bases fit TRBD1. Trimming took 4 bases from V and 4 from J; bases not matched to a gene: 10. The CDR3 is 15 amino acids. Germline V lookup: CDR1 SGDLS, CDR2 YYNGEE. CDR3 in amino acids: CASSIGTVRGYGYTF. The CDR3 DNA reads TGTGCCAGCAGCATAGGGACAGTACGTGGCTATGGCTACACCTTC.

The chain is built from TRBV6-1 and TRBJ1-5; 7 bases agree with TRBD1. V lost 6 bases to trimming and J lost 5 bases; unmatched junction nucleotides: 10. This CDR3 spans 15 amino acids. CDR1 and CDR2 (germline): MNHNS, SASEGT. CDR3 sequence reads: CASRSGHTGDQPQHF. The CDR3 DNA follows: TGTGCCAGCAGGAGTGGCCACACAGGGGATCAGCCCCAGCATTTT.

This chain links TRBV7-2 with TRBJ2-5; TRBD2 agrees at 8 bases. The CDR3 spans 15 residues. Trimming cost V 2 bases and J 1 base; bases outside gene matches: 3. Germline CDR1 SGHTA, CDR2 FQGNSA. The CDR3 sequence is CASSLLAGRQETQYF. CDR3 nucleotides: TGTGCCAGCAGCTTACTAGCGGGCCGCCAAGAGACCCAGTACTTC.

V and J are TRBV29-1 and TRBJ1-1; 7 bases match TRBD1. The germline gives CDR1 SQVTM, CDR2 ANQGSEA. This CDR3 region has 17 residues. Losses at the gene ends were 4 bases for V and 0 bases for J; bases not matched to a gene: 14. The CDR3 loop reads CSVGGMTGFNVNTEAFF. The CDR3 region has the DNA TGCAGCGTTGGGGGAATGACAGGGTTCAACGTGAACACTGAAGCTTTCTTT.